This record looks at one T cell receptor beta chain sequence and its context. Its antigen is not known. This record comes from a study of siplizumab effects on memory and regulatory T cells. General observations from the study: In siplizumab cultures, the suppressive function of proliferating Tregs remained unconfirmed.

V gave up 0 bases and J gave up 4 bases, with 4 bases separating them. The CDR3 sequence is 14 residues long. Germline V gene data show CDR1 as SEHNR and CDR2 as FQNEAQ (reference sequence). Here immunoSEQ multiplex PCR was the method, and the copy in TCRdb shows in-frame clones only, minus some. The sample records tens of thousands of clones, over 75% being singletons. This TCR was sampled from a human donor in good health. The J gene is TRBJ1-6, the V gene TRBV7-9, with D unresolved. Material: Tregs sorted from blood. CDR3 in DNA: TGTGCCAGCAGCTTAGCACGGTATAATTCACCCCTCCACTTT. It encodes CASSLARYNSPLHF.